The 25 T cell receptor beta chains below all came from one sample that was sequenced in a study of T cells in Graves' hyperthyroidism and ophthalmopathy. RNA transcripts gave rise to amplified TCR beta CDR3 regions. An initial round of RT-PCR targeting the TCR CDR3 relied on the HTBI primer set. TCRdb processed the multiplex PCR reads anew with MiXCR; each CDR3 protein has one entry. The sample yields over 400,000 distinct CDR3 sequences, roughly 14% seen once. Specimen: blood. These receptors came from a man aged 18-30 years with Graves' ophthalmopathy.

This clonotype has a count of ten or more. The genes are TRBV12-3 or TRBV12-4 and TRBJ2-3, with a weak D call TRBD2 (5 bases). This CDR3 spans 16 amino acids. With 5 bases removed from V and 4 bases from J, the gap between germline ends came to 19 bases. The chain's CDR3 is CASSAQSGSGSDTQYF. As DNA, the CDR3 is TGTGCCAGCAGTGCACAATCGGGGTCGGGCTCAGATACGCAGTATTTT.

Here the CDR3 reads CASSPGPGPAGGPYEQYF. The CDR3, as DNA: TGCGCCAGCAGCCCCGGCCCGGGTCCAGCGGGAGGGCCCTACGAGCAGTACTTC. The chain combines TRBV4-1 with TRBJ2-7, with 10 bases matching TRBD2. V gave up 4 bases and J gave up 2 bases; unmatched junction bases: 14. Germline V CDR1 and CDR2: MGHRA, YSYEKL. This CDR3 contains 18 residues.

The table lists this clonotype with many counts. V and J are TRBV10-3 and TRBJ1-2, with 7 bases fitting TRBD1. The CDR3 runs to 14 residues. The trim removed 2 bases at V and 0 bases at J, leaving 0 bases unmatched. Looked up from germline, CDR1 is ENHRY and CDR2 is SYGVKD. CDR3 sequence: CAISEDRANYGYTF. The CDR3 region has the DNA TGTGCCATCAGTGAGGACAGGGCTAACTATGGCTACACCTTC.

For this clonotype: A clone one base away is much larger, so this may be a read error. The chain combines TRBV10-1 with TRBJ2-7, with 8 bases that match TRBD1. Germline CDR1 and CDR2: WNHNN and SYGVQD (reference sequence). This CDR3 has 16 residues. CDR3 nucleotides: TGCGCCAGCAGTGACCACCCCCGGGACAGGAACTACGGGCAGTACTTC. Protein product: CASSDHPRDRNYGQYF.

The sample holds many counts of this clonotype. Germline is not matched at one junction end, which may reflect a read error. V is TRBV11-2 and J is TRBJ2-3; 8 bases are a match to TRBD2. The germline V gene encodes CDR1 SGHAT and CDR2 FQNNGV. This CDR3 spans 16 amino acids. The DNA of the CDR3 is TGTGCCAGCAGCTTACGGGCGACTAGCGTGTCAGATATGCAGTATTTT. Protein sequence: CASSLRATSVSDMQYF.

This clonotype has a count of ten or more. The CDR3 coding sequence is TGCAGTGCTAGAGAAACAAGAAGCGGGGACTCCTACGAGCAGTACTTC. It translates to CSARETRSGDSYEQYF. The V call is TRBV20-1, the J call TRBJ2-7; 7 bases map to TRBD2. The CDR3 consists of 16 residues. J gave up 0 bases and V 0 bases, and 8 bases lay outside the gene matches. CDR1 is DFQATT and CDR2 is SNEGSKA in the germline V gene (reference sequence).

This chain connects TRBV7-2 to TRBJ1-1; D call uncertain. There are 15 residues in the CDR3. Germline V gene data show CDR1 as SGHTA and CDR2 as FQGNSA. V lost 5 bases and J 6 bases, leaving 19 bases between the germline ends. CDR3 sequence (DNA): TGTGCCAGCAGCAGTACAGCGGGCTCTTGGTCTGAAGCTTTCTTT. It specifies CASSSTAGSWSEAFF.

The chain joins TRBV24-1 to TRBJ2-5; unclear D gene. This CDR3 comprises 11 residues. CDR1 and CDR2 from the germline V gene are KGHDR and SFDVKD. Trimming left V 1 base short and J 8 bases short, with 4 bases between. CDR3 in DNA: TGTGCCACCAGTGATTTTTATACCCAGTACTTC. It translates to CATSDFYTQYF.

There are many counts of this clonotype. The chain has TRBV11-1 and TRBJ2-3; 9 bases map to TRBD2. The V gene end was trimmed by 3 bases and the J gene end by 0 bases; junction bases not matched to a gene: 7. Germline V lookup: CDR1 SGHAT, CDR2 FQDESV (reference sequence). This CDR3 comprises 17 residues. In DNA, the CDR3 is TGTGCCAGCAGCTTGACTAGCGGAGCCTCTAGCACAGATACGCAGTATTTT. This sequence encodes CASSLTSGASSTDTQYF.

This clonotype showed up many times. J is TRBJ2-3 and V is TRBV5-1; 8 bases align to TRBD2. V trimming: 3 bases; J trimming: 4 bases; junction bases outside the gene matches: 7. This CDR3 comprises 15 residues. Germline V gives CDR1 SGHRS, CDR2 YFSETQ. In DNA form, the CDR3 reads TGCGCCAGCAGCTCCGGGACTAGTGTCTCAGATACGCAGTATTTT. Amino acid sequence: CASSSGTSVSDTQYF.

This clonotype was seen many times. The chain combines TRBV9 with TRBJ2-7, with TRBD1 identical over 9 bases. The junction had 10 bases not matched to a gene; V was cut back by 3 bases and J by 3 bases. The CDR3 extends over 16 amino acids. Germline values: CDR1 SGDLS, CDR2 YYNGEE. This CDR3 reads CASSGGQGSEGYEQYF. The CDR3 DNA follows: TGTGCCAGCAGCGGGGGACAGGGATCGGAGGGCTACGAGCAGTACTTC.

This clonotype was seen only a few times. The chain has TRBV6-1 and TRBJ2-1; D unclear. This CDR3 comprises 11 residues. The germline V gene encodes CDR1 MNHNS and CDR2 SASEGT. Deletions cut 6 bases from V and 8 bases from J, with 8 bases between. In DNA form, the CDR3 reads TGTGCCAGCAGCCGCCTGGATGAGCAGTTCTTC. Residues: CASSRLDEQFF.

This clonotype was counted many times. CDR3 protein: CASSESRYQPQHF. The CDR3 coding sequence is TGCGCCAGCAGTGAGTCGAGATATCAGCCCCAGCATTTT. This chain links TRBV10-1 with TRBJ1-5; D remains unclear. CDR1 is WNHNN, CDR2 SYGVQD, per germline (reference sequence). This CDR3 region has 13 residues. Trimming shortened V by 0 bases and J by 5 bases, and 5 bases separated the two germline ends.

This clonotype was detected many times. The V gene is TRBV7-9, the J gene TRBJ2-5, with D perhaps TRBD2 (6 bases). The CDR3 totals 14 residues. V lost 3 bases, J lost 5 bases, and 13 bases lay in between. CDR1 and CDR2 from the germline V gene are SEHNR and FQNEAQ (reference sequence). The CDR3 DNA is TGTGCCAGCAGCTTGGGAGGACAACGGGAGACCCAGTACTTC. Translating gives CASSLGGQRETQYF.

This clonotype appeared a few times. The chain couples TRBV19 to TRBJ1-4; D is undetermined. This CDR3 spans 13 amino acids. In germline, CDR1 is LNHDA, CDR2 SQIVND (reference sequence). Trimming stripped 4 bases from V and 1 base from J, with 4 bases between. CDR3 in amino acids: CASSTVTNEKLFF. CDR3 bases: TGTGCCAGTAGTACTGTAACTAATGAAAAACTGTTTTTT.

This clonotype appeared many times. The V call is TRBV11-2, the J call TRBJ2-2, with 9 bases aligning to TRBD2. The germline CDR1 and CDR2 sequences are SGHAT and FQNNGV. The CDR3 totals 16 residues. V dropped 4 bases and J dropped 3; count of bases not matched to a gene: 6. The CDR3 region is CASSSVSGGYTGELFF. In DNA form, the CDR3 reads TGTGCCAGCAGCTCCGTTAGCGGGGGATACACCGGGGAGCTGTTTTTT.

This clonotype was seen at least ten times. The rearrangement links TRBV3-1 to TRBJ1-2; tentatively, D is TRBD1 (6 bases). The V end lost 4 bases, the J end lost 2 bases, and 11 bases lay between the germline ends. This CDR3 contains 14 residues. In germline, CDR1 is LGHDT, CDR2 YNNKEL (reference sequence). The CDR3 nucleotides are TGTGCCAGCAGCCCCAGGGGCCAGAACTATGGCTACACCTTC. It translates to CASSPRGQNYGYTF.

This clonotype was counted at least ten times. The chain employs TRBV12-3 or TRBV12-4 and TRBJ2-7, with D maybe TRBD1 (6 bases). The V and J ends lost 6 bases and 5 bases respectively, with 14 bases between them. The CDR3 sequence is 13 residues long. The DNA of the CDR3 is TGTGCCAGCAGCCCGACAGGATTCCACGAGCAGTACTTC. It codes for CASSPTGFHEQYF.

This clonotype was observed a handful of times. The V gene is TRBV6-1, the J gene TRBJ2-3, with 9 bases that match TRBD2. There are 16 residues in the CDR3. Germline V CDR1 and CDR2: MNHNS, SASEGT. V was clipped by 5 bases and J by 5 bases; unmatched bases: 11. The CDR3 is CASSHLGPAGGDTQYF. In DNA, the CDR3 is TGTGCCAGCAGTCACCTGGGACCAGCGGGAGGAGATACGCAGTATTTT.

This chain uses TRBV12-3 or TRBV12-4 with TRBJ1-1; no definite D call. The V gene lost 6 bases and the J gene lost 4 bases, with 9 bases spanning the gap. The CDR3 sequence is 12 residues long. The CDR3 region is CASRIPGTEAFF. CDR3 nucleotide sequence: TGTGCCAGCAGGATTCCGGGCACTGAAGCTTTCTTT.

The chain links TRBV4-2 to TRBJ1-2; possible D gene TRBD1, 5 bases. The V and J ends lost 1 base and 6 bases respectively, with 12 bases between them. CDR3 size: 14 residues. CDR1 and CDR2 from the germline V gene are LGHNA and YNFKEQ. The CDR3 is CASSQAGASDGYTF. The CDR3 coding sequence is TGTGCCAGCAGCCAAGCCGGGGCCTCCGATGGCTACACCTTC.

The table lists this clonotype with many counts. CDR3 amino acids: CASSPRLQETQYF. The CDR3 region has the DNA TGTGCCAGCAGTCCTCGCCTCCAAGAGACCCAGTACTTC. V and J are TRBV27 and TRBJ2-5, with unresolved D. Germline values: CDR1 MNHEY, CDR2 SMNVEV (reference sequence). The CDR3 sequence is 13 residues long. V was clipped by 5 bases and J by 1 base, with 8 bases between them.

This clonotype was counted many times. The V and J genes are TRBV29-1 and TRBJ2-7; D unclear. Germline V lookup: CDR1 SQVTM, CDR2 ANQGSEA. V was pared by 1 base and J by 2 bases, with 9 bases between. This CDR3 has 13 amino acids. The CDR3 DNA reads as TGCAGCGTTGAAGGTCCAGTAACCTACGAGCAGTACTTC. It encodes CSVEGPVTYEQYF.

The chain carries TRBV7-9 and TRBJ2-2; TRBD2 aligns across 7 bases. V was clipped by 7 bases and J by 6 bases; unmatched bases: 17. CDR1 SEHNR and CDR2 FQNEAQ come from the germline V gene (reference sequence). The CDR3 is made up of 17 amino acids. The CDR3 sequence is CASNSKTGGRFPGELFF. In nucleotides, the CDR3 is TGTGCCAGCAACTCCAAAACGGGCGGGAGATTCCCCGGGGAGCTGTTTTTT.

The chain recombines TRBV13 with TRBJ1-6; unclear D gene. The CDR3 runs 16 residues. From germline, CDR1 is PRHDT and CDR2 FYEKMQ (reference sequence). Between the trimmed V and J ends, which lost 6 bases and 0 bases, there was a span of 12 bases. This CDR3 is CASSDTPSSYNSPLHF. CDR3 bases: TGTGCCAGCAGTGACACCCCGAGCTCCTATAATTCACCCCTCCACTTT.